This T cell receptor beta chain derives from a study of CD8+CD57+ T cells in acquired aplastic anemia. This CDR3 has 16 amino acids. CDR1 is MNHNS, CDR2 SASEGT, per germline. V lost 3 bases and J lost 4; bases outside the gene matches: 7. Genomic DNA, the template, was used for profiling of the TCR beta VDJ and CDR3. MiXCR, run by TCRdb on the reads, gives a single entry per CDR3 protein. The sample lists hundreds of thousands of distinct CDR3 sequences, about 70% occurring once. This clonotype was found a few times. The clonotype comes from a human donor in good health, serving as a control. Sequenced material: sorted CD4+, CD8+, or CD8+CD57+ T cells (not recorded which) from PBMCs. The V call is TRBV6-1, the J call TRBJ2-3; 10 nucleotides align to TRBD2. CDR3 coding DNA: TGTGCCAGCAGTGACCCCCGTAGCGGGGGGTCAGATACGCAGTATTTT. Protein product: CASSDPRSGGSDTQYF.